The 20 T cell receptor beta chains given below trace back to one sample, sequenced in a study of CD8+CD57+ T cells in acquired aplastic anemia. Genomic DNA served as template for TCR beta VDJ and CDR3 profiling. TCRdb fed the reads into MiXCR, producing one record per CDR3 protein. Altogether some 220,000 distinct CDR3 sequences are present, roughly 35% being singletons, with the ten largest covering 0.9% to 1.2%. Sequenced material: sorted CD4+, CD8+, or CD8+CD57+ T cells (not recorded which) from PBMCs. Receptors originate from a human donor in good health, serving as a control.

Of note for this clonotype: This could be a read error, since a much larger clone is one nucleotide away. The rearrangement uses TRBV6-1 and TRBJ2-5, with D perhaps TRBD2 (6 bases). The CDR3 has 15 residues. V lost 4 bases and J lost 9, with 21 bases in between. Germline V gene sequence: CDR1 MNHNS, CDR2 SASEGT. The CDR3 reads CASSVGPALGEAQYF. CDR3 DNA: TGTGCCAGCAGTGTGGGGCCCGCCTTGGGGGAGGCCCAGTACTTC.

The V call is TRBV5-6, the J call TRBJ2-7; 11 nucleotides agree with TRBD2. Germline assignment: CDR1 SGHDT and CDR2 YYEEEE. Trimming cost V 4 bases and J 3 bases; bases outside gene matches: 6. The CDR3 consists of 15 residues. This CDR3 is CASSAGLAEFYEQYF. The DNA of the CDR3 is TGTGCCAGCAGCGCGGGACTAGCGGAGTTCTACGAGCAGTACTTC.

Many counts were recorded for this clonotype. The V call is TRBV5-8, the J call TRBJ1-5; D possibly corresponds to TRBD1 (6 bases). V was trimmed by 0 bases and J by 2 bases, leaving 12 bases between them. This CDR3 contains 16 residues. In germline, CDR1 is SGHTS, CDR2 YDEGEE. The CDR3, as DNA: TGTGCCAGCAGCTTGGGACAGGCAAATGGCAATCAGCCCCAGCATTTT. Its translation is CASSLGQANGNQPQHF.

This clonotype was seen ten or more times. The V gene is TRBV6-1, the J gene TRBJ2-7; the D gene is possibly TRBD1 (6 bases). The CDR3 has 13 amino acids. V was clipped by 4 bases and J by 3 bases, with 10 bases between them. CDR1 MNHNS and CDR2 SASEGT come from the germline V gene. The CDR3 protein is CASSAGAGYEQYF. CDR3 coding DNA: TGTGCCAGCAGTGCAGGGGCAGGCTACGAGCAGTACTTC.

In DNA, the CDR3 is TGTGCCAGCAGTTTATATAGGGTGGCTGAAGCTTTCTTT. It specifies CASSLYRVAEAFF. The chain uses TRBV2 and TRBJ1-1, with no clear D. Trimming took 5 bases from V and 6 from J, leaving 13 bases between them. Germline lookup yields CDR1 SNHLY and CDR2 FYNNEI. The CDR3 has 13 residues.

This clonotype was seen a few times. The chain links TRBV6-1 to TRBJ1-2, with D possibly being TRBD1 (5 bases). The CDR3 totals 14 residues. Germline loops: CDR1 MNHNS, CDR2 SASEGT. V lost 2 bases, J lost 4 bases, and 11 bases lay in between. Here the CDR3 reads CASSELDSVYGYTF. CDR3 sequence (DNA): TGTGCCAGCAGTGAACTCGACAGCGTCTATGGCTACACCTTC.

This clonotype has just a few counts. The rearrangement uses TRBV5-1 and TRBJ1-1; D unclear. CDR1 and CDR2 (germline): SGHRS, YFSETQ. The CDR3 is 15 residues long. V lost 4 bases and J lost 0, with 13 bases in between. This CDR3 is CASSRTTSLNTEAFF. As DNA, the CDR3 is TGCGCCAGCAGCCGAACAACCTCTTTGAACACTGAAGCTTTCTTT.

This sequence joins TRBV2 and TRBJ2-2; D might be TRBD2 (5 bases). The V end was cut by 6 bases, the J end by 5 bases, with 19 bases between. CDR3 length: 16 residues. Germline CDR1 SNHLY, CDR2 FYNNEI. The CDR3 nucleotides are TGTGCCAGCAGGCTCCGAGGTATGGGAGATACCGGGGAGCTGTTTTTT. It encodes CASRLRGMGDTGELFF.

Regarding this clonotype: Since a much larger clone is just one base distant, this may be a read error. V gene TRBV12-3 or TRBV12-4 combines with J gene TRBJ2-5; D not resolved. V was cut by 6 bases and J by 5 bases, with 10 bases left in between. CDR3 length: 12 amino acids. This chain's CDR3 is CASRISFETQYF. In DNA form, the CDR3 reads TGTGCCAGCAGAATAAGCTTTGAGACCCAGTACTTC.

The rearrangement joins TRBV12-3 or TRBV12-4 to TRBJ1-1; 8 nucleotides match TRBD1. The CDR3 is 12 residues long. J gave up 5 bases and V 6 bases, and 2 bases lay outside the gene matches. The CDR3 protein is CASSRGLTEAFF. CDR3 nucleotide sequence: TGTGCCAGCAGCAGGGGGCTTACTGAAGCTTTCTTT.

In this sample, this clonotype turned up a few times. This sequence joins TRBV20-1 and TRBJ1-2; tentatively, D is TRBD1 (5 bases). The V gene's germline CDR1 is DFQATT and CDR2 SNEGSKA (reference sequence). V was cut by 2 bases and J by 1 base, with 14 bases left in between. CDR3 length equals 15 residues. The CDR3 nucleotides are TGCAGTGCTAGAACTACGCAGGGCTTTAACTATGGCTACACCTTC. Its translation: CSARTTQGFNYGYTF.

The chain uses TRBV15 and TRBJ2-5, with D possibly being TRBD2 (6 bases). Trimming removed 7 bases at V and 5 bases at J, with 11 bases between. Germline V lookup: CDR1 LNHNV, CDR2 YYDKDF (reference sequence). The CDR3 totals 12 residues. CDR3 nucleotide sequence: TGTGCCACCATGGGGGGTCGCGAGACCCAGTACTTC. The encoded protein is CATMGGRETQYF.

The CDR3 DNA reads as TGTGCCAGCAGTGACTGGAGCTCCTACAATGAGCAGTTCTTC. Translation gives CASSDWSSYNEQFF. The chain combines TRBV6-5 with TRBJ2-1; D is unclear. Germline values: CDR1 MNHEY, CDR2 SVGAGI. V gave up 5 bases and J gave up 0 bases, with 8 bases separating them. CDR3 length: 14 amino acids.

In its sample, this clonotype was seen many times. CDR3 coding DNA: TGTGCCAGCAGTGACCCGACAGGCACAGATACGCAGTATTTT. This translates into CASSDPTGTDTQYF. The chain has TRBV25-1 and TRBJ2-3; a weak D match, TRBD1 (5 bases). Germline assignment: CDR1 MGHDK and CDR2 SYGVNS. The CDR3 is 14 amino acids. V dropped 3 bases and J dropped 1 base, with 8 bases sitting between them.

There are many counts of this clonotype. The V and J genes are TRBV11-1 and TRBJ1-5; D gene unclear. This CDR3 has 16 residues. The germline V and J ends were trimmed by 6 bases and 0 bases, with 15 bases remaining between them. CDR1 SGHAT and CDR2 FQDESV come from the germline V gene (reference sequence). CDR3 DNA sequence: TGTGCCAGCAGTTCCGGACCGACTTATAGCAATCAGCCCCAGCATTTT. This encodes CASSSGPTYSNQPQHF.

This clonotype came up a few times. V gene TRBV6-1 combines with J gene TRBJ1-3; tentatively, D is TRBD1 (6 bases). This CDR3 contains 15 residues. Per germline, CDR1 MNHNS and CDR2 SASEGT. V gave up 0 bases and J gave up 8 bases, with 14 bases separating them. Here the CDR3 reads CASSEAGGPDDTIYF. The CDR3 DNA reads TGTGCCAGCAGTGAAGCGGGGGGGCCGGATGACACCATATATTTT.

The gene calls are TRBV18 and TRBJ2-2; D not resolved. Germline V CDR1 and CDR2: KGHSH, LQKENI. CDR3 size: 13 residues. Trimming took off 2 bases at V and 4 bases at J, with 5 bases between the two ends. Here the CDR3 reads CASSPFGTGELFF. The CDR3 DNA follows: TGTGCCAGCTCACCATTCGGCACCGGGGAGCTGTTTTTT.

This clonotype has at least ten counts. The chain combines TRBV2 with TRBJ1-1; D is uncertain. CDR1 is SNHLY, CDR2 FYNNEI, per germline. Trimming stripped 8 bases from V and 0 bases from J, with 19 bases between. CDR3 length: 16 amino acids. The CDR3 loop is CASLQLRSAMNTEAFF. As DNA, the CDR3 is TGTGCCAGCCTACAACTAAGGTCAGCCATGAACACTGAAGCTTTCTTT.

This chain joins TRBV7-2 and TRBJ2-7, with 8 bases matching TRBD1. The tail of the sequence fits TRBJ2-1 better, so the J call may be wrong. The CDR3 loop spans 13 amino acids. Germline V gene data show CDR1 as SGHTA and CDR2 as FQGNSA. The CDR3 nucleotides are TGTGCCAGCAGCCCAGGGGGCCCCGGGGAGCAGTTCTTC. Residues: CASSPGGPGEQFF.

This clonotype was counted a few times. The CDR3 spells CASSPEGAGSNQPQHF. CDR3 in DNA: TGTGCCAGCTCACCTGAGGGGGCTGGAAGCAATCAGCCCCAGCATTTT. V is TRBV18 and J is TRBJ1-5; 7 bases match TRBD1. The J segment lost 1 base and the V segment lost 3 bases, leaving 6 bases of the junction unmatched. The CDR3 runs to 16 residues. Per germline, CDR1 KGHSH and CDR2 LQKENI.